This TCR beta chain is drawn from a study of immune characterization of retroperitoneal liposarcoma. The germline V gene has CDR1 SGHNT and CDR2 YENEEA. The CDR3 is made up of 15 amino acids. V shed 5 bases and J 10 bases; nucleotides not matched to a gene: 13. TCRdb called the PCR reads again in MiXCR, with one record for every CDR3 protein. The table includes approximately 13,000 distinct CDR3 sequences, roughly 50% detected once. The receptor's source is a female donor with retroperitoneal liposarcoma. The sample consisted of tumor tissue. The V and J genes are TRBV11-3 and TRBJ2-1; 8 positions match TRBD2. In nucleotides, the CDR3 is TGTGCCAGCAGCCCCGGGGGGGCGGATGCCTACGAGCAGTTCTTC. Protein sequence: CASSPGGADAYEQFF.